The rows below give T cell receptor beta chains drawn from one sample of a study of T cells in Graves' hyperthyroidism and ophthalmopathy. In TCRdb, the multiplex PCR reads were re-called with MiXCR into one record per CDR3 protein. The data show hundreds of thousands of distinct CDR3 sequences, 13% to 15% seen once. Material for sequencing was blood. Source of these receptors: a woman in her late teens or twenties with Graves' hyperthyroidism. Each CDR3 is given with its conserved first and last residue. Each record gives: J gene, V gene, clone size, D gene, CDR3 protein, CDR3 DNA. D genes are given only for firm matches. Not all rows give a size; the values are once, few, many and, for expanded clones, a class.

TRBJ2-1,TRBV20-1,many,TRBD2,CSARDIVAGDNEQFF,TGCAGTGCTAGAGATATAGTAGCGGGAGACAATGAGCAGTTCTTC
TRBJ2-7,TRBV19,-,TRBD2,CASGTGTSGAYEQYF,TGTGCCAGTGGGACCGGGACTAGCGGGGCCTACGAGCAGTACTTC
TRBJ2-1,TRBV12-3/TRBV12-4,many,-,CASRPDTFYNEQFF,TGTGCCAGCAGACCGGACACCTTCTACAATGAGCAGTTCTTC
TRBJ1-1,TRBV12-3/TRBV12-4,many,TRBD1,CASSLVSGGTRVGTEAFF,TGTGCCAGCAGTTTAGTGTCAGGGGGAACGCGGGTAGGTACTGAAGCTTTCTTT
TRBJ2-3,TRBV27,many,-,CASSRNPRQGAGVTDTQYF,TGTGCCAGCAGCCGAAACCCACGACAAGGTGCAGGCGTCACAGATACGCAGTATTTT
TRBJ2-7,TRBV7-9,-,-,CAVNGRSVYEQYF,TGTGCCGTCAATGGTAGGTCTGTCTACGAGCAGTACTTC
TRBJ1-5,TRBV3-1,few,-,CAIKGRYSNQPQHF,TGTGCCATCAAAGGTCGGTATAGCAATCAGCCCCAGCATTTT
TRBJ2-7,TRBV11-2,many,-,CASSAPGSYEQYF,TGTGCCAGCAGCGCCCCAGGGTCCTACGAGCAGTACTTC
TRBJ2-7,TRBV7-2,many,TRBD2,CASSFTSGTSGRPPSYEQYF,TGTGCCAGCAGCTTTACGTCCGGGACTAGCGGGAGACCTCCCTCCTACGAGCAGTACTTC
TRBJ2-5,TRBV7-6,-,-,CASSLNLGSLETQYF,TGTGCCAGCAGCTTAAACCTGGGAAGCCTAGAGACCCAGTACTTC
TRBJ2-5,TRBV7-2,many,-,CASSLNYGETQYF,TGTGCCAGCAGCTTAAATTATGGAGAGACCCAGTACTTC